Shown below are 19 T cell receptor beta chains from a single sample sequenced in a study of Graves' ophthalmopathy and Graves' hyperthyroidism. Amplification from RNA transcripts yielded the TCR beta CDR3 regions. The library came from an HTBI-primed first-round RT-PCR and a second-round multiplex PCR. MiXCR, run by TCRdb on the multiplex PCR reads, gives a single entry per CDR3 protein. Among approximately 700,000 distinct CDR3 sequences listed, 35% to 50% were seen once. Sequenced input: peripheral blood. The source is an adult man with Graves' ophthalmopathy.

This CDR3 is CASSAGTMDNSPLHF. DNA of the CDR3: TGTGCCAGCTCCGCCGGGACAATGGATAATTCACCCCTCCACTTT. V gene TRBV14 combines with J gene TRBJ1-6; D is possibly TRBD1 (6 bases). The CDR3 totals 15 residues. The V end lost 8 bases, the J end lost 5 bases, and 16 bases lay between the germline ends. The germline gives CDR1 SGHDN, CDR2 FVKESK.

The CDR3 DNA follows: TGTGCCAGCAGCTTTAACTATAATTCACCCCTCCACTTT. This gives the protein CASSFNYNSPLHF. The V and J genes are TRBV7-9 and TRBJ1-6; D is unclear. Trimming took 3 bases from V and 3 from J, leaving 3 bases between them. Germline CDR1 and CDR2: SEHNR and FQNEAQ (reference sequence). The CDR3 spans 13 residues.

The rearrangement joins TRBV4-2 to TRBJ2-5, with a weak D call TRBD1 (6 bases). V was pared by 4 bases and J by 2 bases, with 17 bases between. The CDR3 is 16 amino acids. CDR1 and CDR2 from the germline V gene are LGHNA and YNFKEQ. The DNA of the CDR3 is TGTGCCAGCAGCCCCCTTTTCCGGGACACTCAAGAGACCCAGTACTTC. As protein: CASSPLFRDTQETQYF.

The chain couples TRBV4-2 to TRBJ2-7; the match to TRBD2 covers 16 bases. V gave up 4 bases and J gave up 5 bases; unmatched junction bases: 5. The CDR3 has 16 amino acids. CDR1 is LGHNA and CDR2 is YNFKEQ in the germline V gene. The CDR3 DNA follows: TGTGCCAGCAGCCGCGGGACTAGCGGGGGGGGTGACGAGCAGTACTTC. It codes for CASSRGTSGGGDEQYF.

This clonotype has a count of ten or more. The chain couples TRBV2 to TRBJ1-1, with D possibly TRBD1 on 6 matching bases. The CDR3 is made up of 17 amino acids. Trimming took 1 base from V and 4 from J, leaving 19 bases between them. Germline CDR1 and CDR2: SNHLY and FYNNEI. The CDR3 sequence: CASSEGGGTRGLTEAFF. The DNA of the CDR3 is TGTGCCAGCAGTGAAGGGGGTGGGACAAGAGGTCTCACTGAAGCTTTCTTT.

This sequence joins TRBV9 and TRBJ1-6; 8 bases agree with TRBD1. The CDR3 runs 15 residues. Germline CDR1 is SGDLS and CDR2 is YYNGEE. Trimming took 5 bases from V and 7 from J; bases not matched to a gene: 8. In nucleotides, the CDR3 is TGTGCCAGCAGATACCGGACAGGGCCCAATTCACCCCTCCACTTT. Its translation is CASRYRTGPNSPLHF.

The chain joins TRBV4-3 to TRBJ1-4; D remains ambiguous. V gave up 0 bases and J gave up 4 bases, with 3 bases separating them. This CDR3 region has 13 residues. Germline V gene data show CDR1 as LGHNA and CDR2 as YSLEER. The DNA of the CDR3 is TGCGCCAGCAGCCAAGACGTTAATGAAAAACTGTTTTTT. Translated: CASSQDVNEKLFF.

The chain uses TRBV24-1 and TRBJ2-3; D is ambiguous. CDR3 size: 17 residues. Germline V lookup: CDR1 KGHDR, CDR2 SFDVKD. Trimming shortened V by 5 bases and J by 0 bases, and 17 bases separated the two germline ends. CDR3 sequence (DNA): TGTGCCACCAGTGCCACGACCGTGATAACTAGCACAGATACGCAGTATTTT. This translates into CATSATTVITSTDTQYF.

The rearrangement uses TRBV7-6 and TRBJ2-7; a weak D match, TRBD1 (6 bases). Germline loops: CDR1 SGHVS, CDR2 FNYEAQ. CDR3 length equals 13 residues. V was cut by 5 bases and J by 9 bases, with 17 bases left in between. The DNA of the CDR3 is TGTGCCAGCAGCCCAGGGGCCAATCTAGGGCAGTACTTC. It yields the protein CASSPGANLGQYF.

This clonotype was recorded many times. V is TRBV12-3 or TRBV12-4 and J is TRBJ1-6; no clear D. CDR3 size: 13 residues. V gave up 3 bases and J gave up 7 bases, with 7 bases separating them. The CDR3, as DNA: TGTGCCAGCAGTTTTGGGCAGAATTCACCCCTCCACTTT. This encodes CASSFGQNSPLHF.

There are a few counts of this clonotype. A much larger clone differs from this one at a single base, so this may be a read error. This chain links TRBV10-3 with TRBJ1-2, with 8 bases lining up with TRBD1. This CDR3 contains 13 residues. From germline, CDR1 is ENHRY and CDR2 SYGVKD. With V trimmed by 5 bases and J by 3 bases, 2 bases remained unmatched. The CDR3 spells CAISRQGYYGYTF. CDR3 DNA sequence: TGTGCCATCAGTCGACAGGGGTACTATGGCTACACCTTC.

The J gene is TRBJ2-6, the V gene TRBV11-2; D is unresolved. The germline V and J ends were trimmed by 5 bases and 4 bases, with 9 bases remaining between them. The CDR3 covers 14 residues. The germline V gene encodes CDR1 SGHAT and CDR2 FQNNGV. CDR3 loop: CASSKRSGANVLTF. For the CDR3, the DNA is TGTGCCAGCAGCAAACGATCCGGGGCCAACGTCCTGACTTTC.

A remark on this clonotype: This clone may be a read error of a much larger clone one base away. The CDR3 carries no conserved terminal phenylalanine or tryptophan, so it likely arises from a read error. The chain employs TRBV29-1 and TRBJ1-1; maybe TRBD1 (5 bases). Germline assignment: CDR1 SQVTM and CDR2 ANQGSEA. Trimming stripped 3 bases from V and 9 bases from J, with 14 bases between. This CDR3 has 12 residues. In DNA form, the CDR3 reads TGCAGCGTTGATGCGACGGACAAGCAAGCTTTCTCT. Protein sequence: CSVDATDKQAFS.

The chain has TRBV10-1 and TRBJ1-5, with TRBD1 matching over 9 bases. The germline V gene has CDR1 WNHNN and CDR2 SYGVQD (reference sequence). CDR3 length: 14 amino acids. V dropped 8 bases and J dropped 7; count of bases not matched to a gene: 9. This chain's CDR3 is CASWRDRVGQPQHF. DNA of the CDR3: TGCGCCAGCTGGAGGGACAGGGTCGGGCAGCCCCAGCATTTT.

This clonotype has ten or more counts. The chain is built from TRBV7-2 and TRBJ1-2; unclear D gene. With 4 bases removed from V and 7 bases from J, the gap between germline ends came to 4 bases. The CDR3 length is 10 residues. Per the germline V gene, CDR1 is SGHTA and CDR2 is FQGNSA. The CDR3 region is CASSYGGYTF. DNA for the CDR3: TGTGCCAGCAGCTACGGTGGCTACACCTTC. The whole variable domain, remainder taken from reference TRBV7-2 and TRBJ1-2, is GAGVSQSPSNKVTEKGKDVELRCDPISGHTALYWYRQSLGQGLEFLIYFQGNSAPDKSGLPSDRFSAERTGGSVSTLTIQRTQQEDSAVYLCASSYGGYTFGSGTRLTVV.

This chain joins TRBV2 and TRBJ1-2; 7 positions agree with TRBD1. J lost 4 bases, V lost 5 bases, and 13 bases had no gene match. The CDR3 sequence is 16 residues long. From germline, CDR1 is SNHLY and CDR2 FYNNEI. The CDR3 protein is CASSTGRGASPYGYTF. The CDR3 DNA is TGTGCCAGCAGTACCGGCAGGGGGGCCTCCCCCTATGGCTACACCTTC.

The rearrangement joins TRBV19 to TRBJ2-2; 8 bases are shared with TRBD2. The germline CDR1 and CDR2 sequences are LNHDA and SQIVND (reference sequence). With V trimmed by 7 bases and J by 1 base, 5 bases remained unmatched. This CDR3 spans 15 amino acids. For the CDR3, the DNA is TGTGCCAGTAATCGAGCGGGGGTGAACACCGGGGAGCTGTTTTTT. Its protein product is CASNRAGVNTGELFF.

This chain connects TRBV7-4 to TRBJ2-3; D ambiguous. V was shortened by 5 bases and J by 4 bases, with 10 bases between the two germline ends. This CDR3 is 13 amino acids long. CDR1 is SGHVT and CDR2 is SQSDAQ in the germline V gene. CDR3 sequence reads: CASSPSPPDTQYF. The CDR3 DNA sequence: TGTGCCAGCAGCCCCAGCCCACCAGATACGCAGTATTTT.

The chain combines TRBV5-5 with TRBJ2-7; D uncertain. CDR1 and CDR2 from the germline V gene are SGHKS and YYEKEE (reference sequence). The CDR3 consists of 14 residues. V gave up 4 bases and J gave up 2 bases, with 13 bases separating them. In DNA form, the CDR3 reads TGTGCCAGCAGCCGGTTAACGGGCGCCTACGAGCAGTACTTC. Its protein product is CASSRLTGAYEQYF.